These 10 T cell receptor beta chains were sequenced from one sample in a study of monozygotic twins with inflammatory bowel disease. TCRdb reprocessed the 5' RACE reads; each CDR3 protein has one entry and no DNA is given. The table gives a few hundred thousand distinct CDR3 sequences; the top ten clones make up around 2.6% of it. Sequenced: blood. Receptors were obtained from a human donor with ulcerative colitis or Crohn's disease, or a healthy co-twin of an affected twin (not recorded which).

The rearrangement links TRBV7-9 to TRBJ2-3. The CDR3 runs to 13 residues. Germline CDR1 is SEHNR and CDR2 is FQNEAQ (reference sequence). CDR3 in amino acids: CASSLPAVDTQYF.

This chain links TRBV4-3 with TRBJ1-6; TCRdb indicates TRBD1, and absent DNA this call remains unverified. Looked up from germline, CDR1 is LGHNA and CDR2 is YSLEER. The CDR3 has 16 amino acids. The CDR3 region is CASSLGNRASNSPLHF.

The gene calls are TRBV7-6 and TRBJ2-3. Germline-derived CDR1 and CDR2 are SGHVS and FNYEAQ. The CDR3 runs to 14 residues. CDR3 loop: CASSLLASPDTQYF.

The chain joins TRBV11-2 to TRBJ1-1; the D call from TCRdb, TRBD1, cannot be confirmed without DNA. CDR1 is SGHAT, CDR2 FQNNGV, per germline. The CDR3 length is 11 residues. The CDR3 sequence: CASSFSGAAFF.

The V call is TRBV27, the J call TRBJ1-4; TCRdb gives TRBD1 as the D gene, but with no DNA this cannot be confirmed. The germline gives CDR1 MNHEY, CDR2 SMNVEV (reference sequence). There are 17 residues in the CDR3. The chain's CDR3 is CATSTTTGLGTNEKLFF.

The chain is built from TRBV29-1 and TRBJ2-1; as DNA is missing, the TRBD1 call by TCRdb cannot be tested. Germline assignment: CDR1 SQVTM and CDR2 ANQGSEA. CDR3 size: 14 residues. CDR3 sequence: CSVQGAGAYNEQFF.

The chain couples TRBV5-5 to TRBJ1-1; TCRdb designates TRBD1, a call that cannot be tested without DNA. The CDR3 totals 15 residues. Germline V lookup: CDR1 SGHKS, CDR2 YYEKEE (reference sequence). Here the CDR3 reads CASSLEGGPNTEAFF.

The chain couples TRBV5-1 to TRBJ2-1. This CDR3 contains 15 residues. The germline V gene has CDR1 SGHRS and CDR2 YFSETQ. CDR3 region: CASSLEPGSYNEQFF.

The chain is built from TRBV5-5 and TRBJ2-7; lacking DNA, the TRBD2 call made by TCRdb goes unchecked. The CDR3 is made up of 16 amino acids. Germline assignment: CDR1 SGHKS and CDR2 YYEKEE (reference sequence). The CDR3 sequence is CASSLAVTSGFYEQYF. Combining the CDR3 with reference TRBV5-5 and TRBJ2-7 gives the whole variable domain DAGVTQSPTHLIKTRGQQVTLRCSPISGHKSVSWYQQVLGQGPQFIFQYYEKEERGRGNFPDRFSARQFPNYSSELNVNALLLGDSALYLCASSLAVTSGFYEQYFGPGTRLTVT.

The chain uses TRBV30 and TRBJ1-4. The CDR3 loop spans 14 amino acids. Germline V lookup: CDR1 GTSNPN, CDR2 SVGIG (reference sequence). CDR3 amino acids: CAWSSLATNEKLFF.